This T cell receptor beta chain is from a study of cytomegalovirus exposure and HLA in healthy donors. Study at large: Assignment to the Caucasian-associated ancestry cluster applied to less than 85% of the 350 to 500 genotyped donors.

About this clone: The antigen is not known.

PCR was performed using 60 Vbeta and 13 Jbeta primers. Generated by immunoSEQ multiplex PCR, the TCRdb table keeps only in-frame clones and is missing some. The table lists more than 70,000 clones, 60% to 80% of them singletons. Broader study findings: The study recorded more than 150 TCR beta chains that were cytomegalovirus-associated. With later analysis, a missense DCLRE1C variant became linked to TCR beta V- and J-gene trimming.

The receptor was derived from a boy between 10 and 17 years old in good health and CMV-seronegative. What was sequenced was PBMCs.

In DNA, the CDR3 is TGTGCCAGCAGCGTGGGGACTAGCGGGCAAGAGACCCAGTACTTC. This gives the protein CASSVGTSGQETQYF. V usage is TRBV9 and J usage is TRBJ2-5, with 12 positions matching TRBD2. V was clipped by 2 bases and J by 2 bases; unmatched bases: 1. Germline CDR1 SGDLS, CDR2 YYNGEE. This CDR3 has 15 residues.